These T cell receptor beta chains were read from a single sample in a study of shared clonotypes between healthy human individuals. The protocol was immunoSEQ multiplex PCR, while the TCRdb copy is restricted to in-frame clones and leaves out a portion. The sample lists about 380,000 clones, roughly 96% occurring once. What was sequenced was memory CD8+ T cells sorted from blood. Every receptor here comes from a man aged 30 to 45 in good health. The CDR3 runs from the conserved cysteine through the conserved F or W. The D gene is left open where the match is weak. Size values are once, few and many counts, or a class for expanded clones, and some rows have none.

j_call: TRBJ2-2
d_call: TRBD2
v_call: TRBV19
clone_size: -
cdr3_length: 15
cdr3_aa: CASSITGGIGGELFF
cdr3_nt: TGTGCCAGTAGTATAACGGGAGGGATCGGCGGGGAGCTGTTTTTT

j_call: TRBJ2-7
d_call: -
v_call: TRBV5-1
clone_size: -
cdr3_length: 14
cdr3_aa: CASSFSGEGYEQYF
cdr3_nt: TGCGCCAGCAGCTTTAGCGGAGAGGGCTACGAGCAGTACTTC

j_call: TRBJ1-5
d_call: TRBD1
v_call: TRBV19
clone_size: few
cdr3_length: 15
cdr3_aa: CASRPSGQGNQPQHF
cdr3_nt: TGTGCCAGTAGACCCTCGGGACAGGGCAATCAGCCCCAGCATTTT

j_call: TRBJ1-5
d_call: TRBD1
v_call: TRBV28
clone_size: -
cdr3_length: 20
cdr3_aa: CASSLPQKLQRGQGYQPQHF
cdr3_nt: TGTGCCAGCAGTTTGCCTCAAAAACTTCAACGGGGACAGGGCTACCAGCCCCAGCATTTT

j_call: TRBJ2-1
d_call: TRBD2
v_call: TRBV4-2
clone_size: -
cdr3_length: 15
cdr3_aa: CASSLGLAGGREQFF
cdr3_nt: TGTGCCAGCAGCCTGGGACTAGCGGGAGGGCGTGAGCAGTTCTTC

j_call: TRBJ1-1
d_call: TRBD1
v_call: TRBV6-8
clone_size: -
cdr3_length: 14
cdr3_aa: CASRQTGMNTEAFF
cdr3_nt: TGTGCCAGCCGCCAGACAGGGATGAACACTGAAGCTTTCTTT

j_call: TRBJ1-3
d_call: -
v_call: TRBV5-4
clone_size: -
cdr3_length: 15
cdr3_aa: CASSPGTHSGNTIYF
cdr3_nt: TGTGCCAGCAGTCCCGGGACACACTCTGGAAACACCATATATTTT

j_call: TRBJ2-1
d_call: TRBD2
v_call: TRBV28
clone_size: -
cdr3_length: 15
cdr3_aa: CASSLWAAGEQEWFF
cdr3_nt: TGTGCCAGCAGTTTATGGGCGGCGGGAGAGCAAGAGTGGTTCTTC

j_call: TRBJ2-1
d_call: -
v_call: TRBV6-6
clone_size: -
cdr3_length: 13
cdr3_aa: CASSWEDYNEQFF
cdr3_nt: TGTGCCAGCTCCTGGGAGGATTACAATGAGCAGTTCTTC

j_call: TRBJ2-7
d_call: -
v_call: TRBV29-1
clone_size: -
cdr3_length: 12
cdr3_aa: CSVETVNYEQYF
cdr3_nt: TGCAGCGTTGAAACTGTTAACTACGAGCAGTACTTC

j_call: TRBJ2-7
d_call: -
v_call: TRBV6-6
clone_size: -
cdr3_length: 14
cdr3_aa: CASNYSPISYEQYF
cdr3_nt: TGTGCCAGCAACTACTCACCAATCTCCTACGAGCAGTACTTC

j_call: TRBJ2-1
d_call: TRBD1
v_call: TRBV7-6
clone_size: -
cdr3_length: 15
cdr3_aa: CASSTDRDPHNEQFF
cdr3_nt: TGTGCCAGCAGCACCGACAGGGACCCTCACAATGAGCAGTTCTTC

j_call: TRBJ2-1
d_call: -
v_call: TRBV30
clone_size: -
cdr3_length: 11
cdr3_aa: CAWSRYNEQFF
cdr3_nt: TGTGCCTGGAGCCGCTACAATGAGCAGTTCTTC

j_call: TRBJ2-7
d_call: TRBD2
v_call: TRBV4-1
clone_size: -
cdr3_length: 16
cdr3_aa: CASSQDRVAGNYEQYF
cdr3_nt: TGCGCCAGCAGCCAAGATAGAGTAGCGGGGAACTACGAGCAGTACTTC

j_call: TRBJ2-5
d_call: -
v_call: TRBV7-6
clone_size: -
cdr3_length: 12
cdr3_aa: CASSLGAETQYF
cdr3_nt: TGTGCCAGCAGCTTAGGGGCGGAGACCCAGTACTTC

j_call: TRBJ2-7
d_call: -
v_call: TRBV6-5
clone_size: -
cdr3_length: 14
cdr3_aa: CASSYSIWGYEQYF
cdr3_nt: TGTGCCAGCAGTTACTCGATATGGGGATACGAGCAGTACTTC

j_call: TRBJ1-1
d_call: -
v_call: TRBV10-3
clone_size: -
cdr3_length: 14
cdr3_aa: CAISEGRGGTEAFF
cdr3_nt: TGTGCCATCAGTGAGGGGAGGGGAGGCACTGAAGCTTTCTTT

j_call: TRBJ2-1
d_call: TRBD2
v_call: TRBV29-1
clone_size: -
cdr3_length: 13
cdr3_aa: CSGGTSSYNEQFF
cdr3_nt: TGCAGCGGAGGGACTAGCTCTTACAATGAGCAGTTCTTC

j_call: TRBJ2-1
d_call: TRBD2
v_call: TRBV11-2
clone_size: -
cdr3_length: 15
cdr3_aa: CASSLGGTSGSEQFF
cdr3_nt: TGTGCCAGCAGCTTAGGGGGGACTAGCGGGTCTGAGCAGTTCTTC

j_call: TRBJ1-4
d_call: -
v_call: TRBV7-2
clone_size: -
cdr3_length: 15
cdr3_aa: CASSLEGKGNEKLFF
cdr3_nt: TGTGCCAGCAGCTTAGAGGGGAAGGGGAATGAAAAACTGTTTTTT

j_call: TRBJ2-7
d_call: TRBD2
v_call: TRBV4-2
clone_size: -
cdr3_length: 16
cdr3_aa: CASSQVPAGVGYEQYF
cdr3_nt: TGTGCCAGCAGCCAAGTACCAGCGGGAGTCGGGTACGAGCAGTACTTC

j_call: TRBJ1-2
d_call: -
v_call: TRBV7-3
clone_size: -
cdr3_length: 13
cdr3_aa: CASSLGGAAGYTF
cdr3_nt: TGTGCCAGCAGCTTAGGCGGGGCCGCTGGCTACACCTTC

j_call: TRBJ2-1
d_call: -
v_call: TRBV11-2
clone_size: -
cdr3_length: 14
cdr3_aa: CASSLVGGNNEQFF
cdr3_nt: TGTGCCAGCAGCTTAGTTGGGGGTAACAATGAGCAGTTCTTC

j_call: TRBJ2-7
d_call: -
v_call: TRBV28
clone_size: once
cdr3_length: 13
cdr3_aa: CASSRIGTFEQYF
cdr3_nt: TGTGCCAGCAGCAGAATTGGGACTTTCGAGCAGTACTTC

j_call: TRBJ2-5
d_call: -
v_call: TRBV5-4
clone_size: -
cdr3_length: 13
cdr3_aa: CASSLVQGETQYF
cdr3_nt: TGTGCCAGCAGCTTGGTTCAGGGAGAGACCCAGTACTTC

j_call: TRBJ2-4
d_call: -
v_call: TRBV10-1
clone_size: -
cdr3_length: 18
cdr3_aa: CASSESSDRSSRPNIQYF
cdr3_nt: TGCGCCAGCAGTGAGTCCTCAGACCGCTCCTCTCGACCAAACATTCAGTACTTC

j_call: TRBJ1-5
d_call: -
v_call: TRBV30
clone_size: few
cdr3_length: 12
cdr3_aa: CAWSENNQPQHF
cdr3_nt: TGTGCCTGGAGTGAGAACAATCAGCCCCAGCATTTT

j_call: TRBJ2-3
d_call: -
v_call: TRBV2
clone_size: -
cdr3_length: 13
cdr3_aa: CASSEDLVDTQYF
cdr3_nt: TGTGCCAGCAGTGAAGACTTAGTAGATACGCAGTATTTT

j_call: TRBJ1-4
d_call: -
v_call: TRBV21-1
clone_size: -
cdr3_length: 18
cdr3_aa: CASSDPGQGAETNEKLFF
cdr3_nt: TGTGCCAGCAGCGACCCGGGACAGGGGGCAGAAACTAATGAAAAACTGTTTTTT

j_call: TRBJ1-5
d_call: -
v_call: TRBV27
clone_size: -
cdr3_length: 13
cdr3_aa: CASSLQPNQPQHF
cdr3_nt: TGTGCCAGCAGTTTACAGCCCAATCAGCCCCAGCATTTT

j_call: TRBJ2-1
d_call: TRBD1
v_call: TRBV15
clone_size: -
cdr3_length: 16
cdr3_aa: CATSRALGGIGNEQFF
cdr3_nt: TGTGCCACCAGCAGAGCCCTAGGGGGCATTGGGAATGAGCAGTTCTTC